This T cell receptor beta chain was sequenced during a study of T-cell memory formation after mild COVID-19 (dated by TCRdb to about 2021). For the study in its entirety: TCR sequence clusters from the two donors were found to be largely donor specific. In a couple of donors, T-cell clones that expanded and contracted after mild COVID-19 were followed by sequencing TCRalpha and TCRbeta repertoires longitudinally. Two young, previously healthy adult volunteers, one female and one male, were included in the cohort. Results and caveats for the whole study, not just this receptor: SARS-CoV-2 specificity was not confirmed for the second-wave clones peaking on day 37. The study covered only a couple of mild cases, and larger cohorts including severe cases with pre-infection samples were considered necessary. Contracting CD4+ clones were located mainly in the CM and EM memory subsets, whereas CD8+ clones were found to be enriched in EMRA. Clones that contracted from day 15 to 85 showed balanced CD4/CD8 phenotypes, whereas a second wave of clones that expanded from day 15 to 37 leaned towards CD4+. Some responding clones were detected in pre-infection memory, which suggested that pre-existing cross-reactive memory T cells had joined the SARS-CoV-2 response.

A remark on this clonotype: The antigen it recognizes is unknown. No much larger clone exists at a distance of one base, and base qualities are not known.

Instrument used: Illumina NovaSeq 6000. cDNA libraries for TCRalpha and TCRbeta were prepared by 5'RACE using constant-segment primers, with sample barcodes and unique molecular identifiers added. RNA was extracted from every sample with Trizol reagent. Libraries were amplified in two PCR steps, with a second sample barcode and Illumina TruSeq adapters added in the second step. Libraries were sequenced on an Illumina NovaSeq with 2 x 150 bp paired-end reads. The paper's data handling went like this. With migec v1.2.7, reads were demultiplexed and then collapsed into UMI-guided consensus sequences. Using mixcr v2.1.11, the UMI consensuses were aligned to TRA and TRB V and J templates and assembled into clonotypes. Clonotypes were classified as expanded or contracted when called significant by both edgeR and NoisET, with noise models trained on biological replicates. For edgeR calls, the cutoffs were a false discovery rate-adjusted p below 0.01 and a log2 fold-change threshold of 1. As an exploratory analysis of dynamics, PCA with hierarchical clustering was applied to max-normalized trajectories of the 1000 most abundant clonotypes. The CD4 or CD8 phenotype of responding clones was assigned using the separately sequenced CD4+ and CD8+ repertoires. The public reads were reprocessed in TCRdb via fastp at Q25 and MiXCR, keeping in-frame beta chains. Every entry covers one CDR3 protein and lists the most common genes and DNA from its rows. For this entry, the V and J calls and clone size follow TCRdb and not the study's own pipeline. The sample table lists around 420,000 distinct CDR3 sequences, roughly 24% of them with a count of one. The top ten clones comprise 8.5% to 10% of the sample.

From the cysteine through the phenylalanine, the CDR3 covers 14 amino acids. Kept here is only the CDR3 DNA, which spans 42 bases and is read in frame from base 1. From the germline V gene, CDR1 is SGHRS and CDR2 is YFSETQ. V is reduced by 0 bases and J by 11 bases, leaving a spacing of 12 bases between them. Ficoll-Paque density gradient centrifugation was used to isolate PBMCs. This chain joins TRBV5-1 to TRBJ1-6; the D gene is possibly TRBD1, with 6 bases matching. The sequencing sample was made of PBMCs or a T cell subset sorted from them (not recorded which). This sequence originates from an adult woman who had mild COVID-19 (a few samples of this study predate the infection). The sample titles of this study are shuffled in the database, so cell type and time point are left out; the donor was told from shared clones. In nucleotides, the sequence is TGCGCCAGCAGCTTGGCTGGGGGCCCGACACCCCTCCACTTT. The resulting protein is CASSLAGGPTPLHF.